Listed here are 17 T cell receptor beta chains from one sample, sequenced in a study of circulating CD8 cells and anti-PD-1 response in melanoma. Using around 15 ng of total RNA, TCR libraries were made with the QIAseq Immune Repertoire TCR panel. TCRdb reprocessed the reads with MiXCR, giving one entry per CDR3 protein. The table records about 210 distinct CDR3 sequences, around 10% of them present only once. Sorting of live CD3+CD8+TCRalphabeta+ cells by PD-1 and/or TIGIT gave four subsets. Sequencing was performed on CD8+ T cells from PBMCs, taken at baseline or after one month of anti-PD-1 therapy (not recorded which). Source of these receptors: a human donor with melanoma.

By its share, this clonotype is large. The chain is built from TRBV14 and TRBJ2-1; 8 bases align to TRBD2. Germline values: CDR1 SGHDN, CDR2 FVKESK. V dropped 4 bases and J dropped 8; count of bases not matched to a gene: 4. The CDR3 length is 13 residues. The CDR3 loop reads CASSLRGGYEQFF. The CDR3, as DNA: TGTGCCAGCAGCCTTCGGGGGGGCTATGAGCAGTTCTTC.

This clonotype rates as large. The chain recombines TRBV2 with TRBJ1-2, with D tentatively TRBD1 (6 bases). Germline V gene lookup returns CDR1 SNHLY and CDR2 FYNNEI. CDR3 length: 16 residues. Trimming took off 1 base at V and 4 bases at J, with 16 bases between the two ends. CDR3 protein: CASSEGGQGRIYGYTF. The CDR3 DNA follows: TGTGCCAGCAGTGAAGGGGGCCAGGGGCGGATCTATGGCTACACCTTC.

In its sample, this clonotype ranks as large. This sequence joins TRBV4-1 and TRBJ2-1; D possibly corresponds to TRBD2 (6 bases). CDR1 MGHRA and CDR2 YSYEKL come from the germline V gene. V lost 5 bases to trimming and J lost 9 bases, with 26 bases between them. This CDR3 has 17 amino acids. CDR3 in amino acids: CASSETAGPHTAGEQFF. The CDR3 bases are TGCGCCAGCAGCGAAACCGCGGGACCCCACACCGCCGGTGAGCAGTTCTTC.

By sample share, this clonotype is large. This chain links TRBV19 with TRBJ2-3, with 9 bases matching TRBD1. This CDR3 has 14 amino acids. Germline V lookup: CDR1 LNHDA, CDR2 SQIVND (reference sequence). V shed 8 bases and J 3 bases; nucleotides not matched to a gene: 6. CDR3 coding DNA: TGTGCCAGTGGATCGACAGGGGGGACAGATACGCAGTATTTT. Protein product: CASGSTGGTDTQYF.

This clonotype ranks as large (0.1 to 1%). This chain uses TRBV20-1 with TRBJ2-5, with D uncertain. The CDR3 is 19 residues long. Trimming took off 0 bases at V and 1 base at J, with 24 bases between the two ends. CDR1 is DFQATT and CDR2 is SNEGSKA in the germline V gene (reference sequence). CDR3 nucleotides: TGCAGTGCTAGAGATCGGGTAGGGATAGACCAATGGCGCCAAGAGACCCAGTACTTC. Encoded protein: CSARDRVGIDQWRQETQYF.

Within the sample, this clonotype is hyperexpanded. The genes are TRBV19 and TRBJ2-7, with TRBD1 identical over 7 bases. Looked up from germline, CDR1 is LNHDA and CDR2 is SQIVND (reference sequence). The CDR3 length is 13 residues. Losses at the gene ends were 5 bases for V and 7 bases for J; bases not matched to a gene: 8. The CDR3 is CASSLGTAVEQYF. Written as DNA, the CDR3 is TGTGCCAGTAGTTTGGGGACAGCGGTAGAGCAGTACTTC.

This chain joins TRBV7-2 and TRBJ2-1; D perhaps matches TRBD1 (6 bases). The V end lost 1 base, the J end lost 8 bases, and 12 bases lay between the germline ends. The CDR3 is made up of 14 amino acids. Germline V gene lookup returns CDR1 SGHTA and CDR2 FQGNSA. For the CDR3, the DNA is TGTGCCAGCAGCTTAGGTGGCAGGGGCGATGAGCAGTTCTTC. Its protein is CASSLGGRGDEQFF.

In regard to this clonotype: Its ends do not fully match the called genes, so a read error is possible. The chain couples TRBV24-1 to TRBJ2-2; tentatively, D is TRBD1 or TRBD2 (5 bases each). The germline V gene has CDR1 KGHDR and CDR2 SFDVKD. The CDR3 spans 13 residues. CDR3 in amino acids: CATRRDGTVELFF. CDR3 sequence (DNA): TGTGCCACCAGGAGGGACGGCACCGTGGAGCTGTTTTTT.

Of note for this clonotype: No conserved phenylalanine or tryptophan ends this CDR3, so it is likely a read error. The rearrangement uses TRBV2 and TRBJ2-3, with 11 bases identical to TRBD2. The CDR3 length is 17 residues. The trim removed 6 bases at V and 1 base at J, leaving 9 bases unmatched. Per germline, CDR1 SNHLY and CDR2 FYNNEI. Written as DNA, the CDR3 is TGTGCCAGCAGATTCAATCCGACTAGCGGGGGCACAGATACGCAGTATCTT. Translating it yields CASRFNPTSGGTDTQYL.

In its sample, this clonotype ranks as large. This rearrangement joins TRBV2 to TRBJ1-1; 7 bases are a match to TRBD1. Germline-derived CDR1 and CDR2 are SNHLY and FYNNEI. This CDR3 region has 15 residues. J lost 6 bases, V lost 5 bases, and 12 bases had no gene match. As DNA, the CDR3 is TGTGCCAGCAGTCCGCAGGGGGGCCGGGGGGCTGAAGCTTTCTTT. This gives the protein CASSPQGGRGAEAFF.

Relative to its sample, this clonotype is large. The chain combines TRBV7-2 with TRBJ2-5; 9 positions agree with TRBD2. After removal of 6 bases from V and 5 bases from J, the junction contained 13 bases not matched to a gene. The germline gives CDR1 SGHTA, CDR2 FQGNSA. The CDR3 is made up of 16 amino acids. CDR3 protein: CASSFVRGLARETQYF. DNA for the CDR3: TGTGCCAGCAGTTTTGTGAGGGGACTAGCTAGGGAGACCCAGTACTTC.

This clonotype is deemed large (0.1 to 1%). The J gene is TRBJ1-3, the V gene TRBV20-1, with 7 bases identical to TRBD1. This CDR3 region has 13 residues. With V trimmed by 3 bases and J by 4 bases, 3 bases remained unmatched. Germline CDR1 and CDR2: DFQATT and SNEGSKA (reference sequence). CDR3 protein: CSASGTVGNTIYF. The CDR3 DNA is TGCAGTGCTAGTGGGACAGTCGGAAACACCATATATTTT.

Within the sample, this clonotype is large. The rearrangement uses TRBV30 and TRBJ2-3; TRBD2 matches 8 bases. The junction had 3 bases not matched to a gene; V was cut back by 3 bases and J by 1 base. The germline V gene has CDR1 GTSNPN and CDR2 SVGIG (reference sequence). CDR3 length: 14 residues. The CDR3 reads CAWSGGAGTDTQYF. CDR3 nucleotide sequence: TGTGCCTGGAGCGGGGGGGCCGGCACAGATACGCAGTATTTT.

This clonotype is categorized as large. The chain employs TRBV19 and TRBJ2-7; tentative D call: TRBD1 (6 bases). The V end was cut by 5 bases, the J end by 3 bases, with 11 bases between. CDR1 is LNHDA and CDR2 is SQIVND in the germline V gene (reference sequence). The CDR3 runs 13 residues. CDR3 in DNA: TGTGCCAGTAGTTCTGGGGGCTACTACGAGCAGTACTTC. It is translated as CASSSGGYYEQYF.

This clonotype is categorized as medium-sized. V and J are TRBV20-1 and TRBJ2-3; D unresolved. Germline assignment: CDR1 DFQATT and CDR2 SNEGSKA (reference sequence). This CDR3 comprises 15 residues. V gave up 5 bases and J gave up 0 bases, with 15 bases separating them. CDR3 nucleotides: TGCAGTGCTCCCCCCCCAGGCATTAGCACAGATACGCAGTATTTT. Residues: CSAPPPGISTDTQYF.

In this sample, this clonotype is large. This chain connects TRBV27 to TRBJ1-2; D not resolved. V was shortened by 8 bases and J by 3 bases, with 16 bases between the two germline ends. The V gene's germline CDR1 is MNHEY and CDR2 SMNVEV (reference sequence). There are 14 residues in the CDR3. The CDR3 protein is CASGPTGTYYGYTF. Here the CDR3 DNA reads TGTGCCAGCGGACCCACGGGCACCTACTATGGCTACACCTTC.

This clonotype showed up just once. A far larger clone is only one base removed, so a read error is likely. As DNA, the CDR3 is TGTGCCAGCAGCTCCTTGCGACAGGGAAGCATGAACACTGAAGCTTTCTTT. Translation: CASSSLRQGSMNTEAFF. This sequence joins TRBV11-2 and TRBJ1-1, with TRBD1 matching over 7 bases. This CDR3 has 17 residues. Germline loops: CDR1 SGHAT, CDR2 FQNNGV. J gave up 0 bases and V 4 bases, and 11 bases lay outside the gene matches. The entire variable domain, with the rest obtained from reference TRBV11-2 and TRBJ1-1, is as follows: EAGVAQSPRYKIIEKRQSVAFWCNPISGHATLYWYQQILGQGPKLLIQFQNNGVVDDSQLPKDRFSAERLKGVDSTLKIQPAKLEDSAVYLCASSSLRQGSMNTEAFFGQGTRLTVV.